The sequence of this TCR beta chain was determined in a study of T cell repertoires in cytomegalovirus infection. This CDR3 has 15 residues. Between the trimmed V and J ends, which lost 6 bases and 4 bases, there was a span of 18 bases. CDR1 and CDR2 (germline): KGHSH, LQKENI. One entry per CDR3 protein, called by TCRdb with MiXCR from the reads. Of nearly 700,000 distinct CDR3 sequences listed, around 32% are singletons. As regards this clonotype: Its specificity is not known.

This clonotype was obtained from a human donor in good health (CMV status not recorded). Some clones in this sample may be carry-over from other donors' samples. The sample was cultured PBMCs, taken from culture after CMV antigen stimulation. This chain uses TRBV18 with TRBJ2-5; weak D call: TRBD1 (6 bases). The CDR3 DNA follows: TGTGCCAGCTCCCCGGCAGGGGAAAGAAGAGAGACCCAGTACTTC. This translates into CASSPAGERRETQYF.